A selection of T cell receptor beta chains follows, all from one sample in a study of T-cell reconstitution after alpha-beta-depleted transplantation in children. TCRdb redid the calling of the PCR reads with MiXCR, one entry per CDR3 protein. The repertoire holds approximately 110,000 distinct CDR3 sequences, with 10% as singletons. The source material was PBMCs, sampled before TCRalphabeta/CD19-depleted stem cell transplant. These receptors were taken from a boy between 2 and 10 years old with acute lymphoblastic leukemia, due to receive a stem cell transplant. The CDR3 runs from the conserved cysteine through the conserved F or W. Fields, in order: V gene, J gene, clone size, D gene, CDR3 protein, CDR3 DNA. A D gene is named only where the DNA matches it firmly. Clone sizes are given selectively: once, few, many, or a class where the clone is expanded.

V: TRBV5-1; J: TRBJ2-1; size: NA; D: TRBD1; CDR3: CASAKGGPDNEQFF; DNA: TGCGCCAGCGCAAAAGGGGGCCCCGACAATGAGCAGTTCTTC
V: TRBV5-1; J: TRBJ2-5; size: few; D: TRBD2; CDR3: CASSLAEVPLSGRLRETQYF; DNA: TGCGCCAGCAGCTTGGCCGAGGTCCCCCTAAGCGGGAGACTCCGAGAGACCCAGTACTTC
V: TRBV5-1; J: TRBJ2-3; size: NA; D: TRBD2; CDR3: CASSNGLASTDTQYF; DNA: TGCGCCAGCAGCAACGGACTAGCCTCCACAGATACGCAGTATTTT
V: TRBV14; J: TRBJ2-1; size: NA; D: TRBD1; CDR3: CASSHNRGAANEQFF; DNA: TGTGCCAGCAGCCATAACAGGGGGGCCGCCAATGAGCAGTTCTTC
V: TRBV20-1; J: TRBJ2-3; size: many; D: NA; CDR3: CSARRQHNTDTQYF; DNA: TGCAGTGCCCGGAGACAGCACAACACAGATACGCAGTATTTT
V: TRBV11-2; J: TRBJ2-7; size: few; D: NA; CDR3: CASSFVIRGSYEQYF; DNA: TGTGCCAGCAGCTTTGTTATCAGGGGATCATACGAGCAGTACTTC
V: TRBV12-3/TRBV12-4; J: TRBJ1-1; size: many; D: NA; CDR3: CASSLVDRAGAFF; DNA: TGTGCCAGCAGTTTAGTTGATCGCGCAGGGGCTTTCTTT
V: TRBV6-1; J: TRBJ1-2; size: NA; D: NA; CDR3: CASSPRETGYGYTF; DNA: TGTGCCAGCAGCCCACGCGAGACAGGCTATGGCTACACCTTC
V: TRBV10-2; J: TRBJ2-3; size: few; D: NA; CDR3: CASSELMRVRGDTQYF; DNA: TGCGCCAGCAGTGAGTTAATGAGGGTGAGAGGAGATACGCAGTATTTT
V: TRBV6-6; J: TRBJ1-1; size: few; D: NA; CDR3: CASSYVFGTEAFF; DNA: TGTGCCAGCAGTTACGTTTTTGGGACTGAAGCTTTCTTT
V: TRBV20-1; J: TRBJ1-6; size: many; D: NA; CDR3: CSASFGVDNSPLHF; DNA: TGCAGTGCTAGTTTCGGCGTGGACAATTCACCCCTCCACTTT
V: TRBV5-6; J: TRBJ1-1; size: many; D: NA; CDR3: CASSLWWKRAEDTEAFF; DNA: TGTGCCAGCAGCTTGTGGTGGAAAAGGGCGGAGGATACTGAAGCTTTCTTT
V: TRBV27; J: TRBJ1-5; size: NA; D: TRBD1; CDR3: CASSAWTGSVGNQPQHF; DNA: TGTGCCAGCAGTGCCTGGACAGGGTCAGTAGGCAATCAGCCCCAGCATTTT
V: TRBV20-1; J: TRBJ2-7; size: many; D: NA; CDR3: CSASLLGQYF; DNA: TGCAGTGCTAGCTTGCTTGGGCAGTACTTC
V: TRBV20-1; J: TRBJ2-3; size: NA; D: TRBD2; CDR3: CSARVSSGRTDTQYF; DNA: TGCAGTGCTAGAGTCTCTAGCGGGAGAACAGATACGCAGTATTTT
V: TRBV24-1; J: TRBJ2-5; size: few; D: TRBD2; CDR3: CATSDSTSGPYQETQYF; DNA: TGTGCCACCAGTGATTCTACTAGCGGGCCCTATCAAGAGACCCAGTACTTC
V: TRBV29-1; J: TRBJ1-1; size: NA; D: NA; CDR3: CSVEARGLPMNTEAFF; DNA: TGCAGCGTTGAAGCCCGCGGTCTACCCATGAACACTGAAGCTTTCTTT
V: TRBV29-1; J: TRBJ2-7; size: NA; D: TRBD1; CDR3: CSVARTGGYEQYF; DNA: TGCAGCGTTGCCCGGACAGGGGGCTACGAGCAGTACTTC
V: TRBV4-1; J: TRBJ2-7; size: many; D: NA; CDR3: CASSQAYSRREQYF; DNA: TGCGCCAGCAGCCAAGCGTATTCCAGGAGGGAGCAGTACTTC
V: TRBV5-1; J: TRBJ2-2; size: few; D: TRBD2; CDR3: CASSIVAGVYTGELFF; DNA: TGCGCCAGCAGCATCGTGGCGGGAGTGTACACCGGGGAGCTGTTTTTT
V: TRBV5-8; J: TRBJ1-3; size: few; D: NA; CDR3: CASSLESSGNTIYF; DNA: TGTGCCAGCAGCTTGGAGTCCTCTGGAAACACCATATATTTT
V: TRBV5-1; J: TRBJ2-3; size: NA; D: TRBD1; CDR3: CASSLSQGAALTDTQYF; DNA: TGCGCCAGCAGCTTGTCACAGGGGGCCGCTCTCACAGATACGCAGTATTTT
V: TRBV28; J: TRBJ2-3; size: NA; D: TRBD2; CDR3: CASSLRTSGRFSDTQYF; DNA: TGTGCCAGCAGCCTAAGGACTAGCGGGAGATTCTCAGATACGCAGTATTTT
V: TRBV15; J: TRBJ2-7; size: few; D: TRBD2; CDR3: CATSRVVAGGGEQYF; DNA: TGTGCCACCAGCAGAGTCGTCGCGGGAGGAGGCGAGCAGTACTTC
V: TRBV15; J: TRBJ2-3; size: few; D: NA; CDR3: CATSSHGQSTDTQYF; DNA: TGTGCCACCAGCAGCCACGGACAGAGCACAGATACGCAGTATTTT
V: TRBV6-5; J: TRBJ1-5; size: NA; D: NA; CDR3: CASSFSRVGGNQPQHF; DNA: TGTGCCAGCAGTTTTAGCCGGGTCGGAGGGAATCAGCCCCAGCATTTT
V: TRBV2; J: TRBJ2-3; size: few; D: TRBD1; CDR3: CASSDIGQGANTQYF; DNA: TGTGCCAGCAGTGATATCGGACAGGGGGCGAATACGCAGTATTTT
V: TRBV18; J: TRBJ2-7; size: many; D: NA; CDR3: CASSRSPGHSGDEQYF; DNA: TGTGCCAGCTCGCGAAGCCCTGGCCATTCGGGGGACGAGCAGTACTTC
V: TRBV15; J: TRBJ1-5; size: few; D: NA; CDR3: CATSSRLNQPQHF; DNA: TGTGCCACGAGTAGCAGGCTCAATCAGCCCCAGCATTTT
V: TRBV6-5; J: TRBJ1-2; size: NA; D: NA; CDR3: CASSYSNLGNYGYTF; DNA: TGTGCCAGCAGTTACTCGAATCTCGGTAACTATGGCTACACCTTC
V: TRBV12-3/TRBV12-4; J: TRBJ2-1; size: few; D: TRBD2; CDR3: CASSSGTSGDLSYNEQFF; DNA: TGTGCCAGCAGTTCAGGGACTAGCGGGGATCTATCCTACAATGAGCAGTTCTTC
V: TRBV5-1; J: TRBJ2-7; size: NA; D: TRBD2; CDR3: CASSHNPGTSGIGEQYF; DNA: TGCGCCAGCAGCCACAACCCCGGGACTAGCGGGATCGGTGAGCAGTACTTC
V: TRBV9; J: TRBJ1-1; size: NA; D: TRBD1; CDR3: CASSATGPNTEAFF; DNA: TGTGCCAGCAGCGCGACAGGGCCGAACACTGAAGCTTTCTTT
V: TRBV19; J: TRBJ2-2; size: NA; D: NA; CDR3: CASRPQNTGELFF; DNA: TGTGCCAGTAGACCCCAGAACACCGGGGAGCTGTTTTTT
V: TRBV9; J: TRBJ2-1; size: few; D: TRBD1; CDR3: CASSPHGTGGDEQFF; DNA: TGTGCCAGCAGCCCACACGGGACAGGTGGAGATGAGCAGTTCTTC
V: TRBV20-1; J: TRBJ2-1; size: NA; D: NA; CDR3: CSARIATYNEQFF; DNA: TGCAGTGCTAGAATCGCCACCTACAATGAGCAGTTCTTC
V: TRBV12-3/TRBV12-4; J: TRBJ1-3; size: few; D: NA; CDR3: CASRPPAGSGNTIYF; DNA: TGTGCCAGCAGACCCCCGGCGGGCTCTGGAAACACCATATATTTT
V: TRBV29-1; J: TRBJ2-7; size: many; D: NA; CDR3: CSVDAGSYEQYF; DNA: TGCAGCGTTGACGCTGGCTCCTACGAGCAGTACTTC
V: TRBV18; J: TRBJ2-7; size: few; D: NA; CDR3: CASSRGQGTEQYF; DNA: TGTGCCAGCTCAAGGGGCCAGGGTACCGAGCAGTACTTC
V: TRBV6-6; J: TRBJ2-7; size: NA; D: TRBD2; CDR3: CATKRGVEHEQYF; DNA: TGTGCCACCAAACGGGGGGTTGAGCACGAGCAGTACTTC
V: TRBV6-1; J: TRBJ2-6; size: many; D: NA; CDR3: CASRLAAGANVLTF; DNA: TGTGCCAGCCGCCTCGCGGCTGGGGCCAACGTCCTGACTTTC
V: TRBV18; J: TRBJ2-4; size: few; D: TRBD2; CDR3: CASSPGTTDIQYF; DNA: TGTGCCAGCTCACCAGGGACTACAGACATTCAGTACTTC